These 9 T cell receptor beta chains originate from one sample sequenced in a study of blood T cell repertoires in COVID-19. Sequencing was performed with immunoSEQ multiplex PCR; in TCRdb, only in-frame clones are kept and a portion is missing. The sample shows 100,000 to 120,000 clones, 70% to 90% of them seen only once. Sequenced sample: peripheral blood. These receptors came from a middle-aged man with acute or convalescent COVID-19.

The chain is built from TRBV5-4 and TRBJ2-3, with a possible D match to TRBD1 (5 bases). There are 17 residues in the CDR3. Germline V lookup: CDR1 SGHNT, CDR2 YYREEE (reference sequence). Between the trimmed V and J ends, which lost 1 base and 0 bases, there was a span of 15 bases. The CDR3 DNA follows: TGTGCCAGCAGCTTGCGGCCAGGGTATTTTAGCACAGATACGCAGTATTTT. Protein: CASSLRPGYFSTDTQYF. The variable domain in full, completed from reference TRBV5-4 and TRBJ2-3, reads ETGVTQSPTHLIKTRGQQVTLRCSSQSGHNTVSWYQQALGQGPQFIFQYYREEENGRGNFPPRFSGLQFPNYSSELNVNALELDDSALYLCASSLRPGYFSTDTQYFGPGTRLTVL.

This chain joins TRBV7-3 and TRBJ2-3; 10 nucleotides align to TRBD2. Germline V CDR1 and CDR2: SGHTA, FQGTGA. This CDR3 has 16 amino acids. The junction had 4 bases not matched to a gene; V was cut back by 4 bases and J by 0 bases. The CDR3 loop is CASSSTSGASTDTQYF. As DNA, the CDR3 is TGTGCCAGCAGCTCCACTAGCGGGGCGAGCACAGATACGCAGTATTTT.

The chain has TRBV12-3 or TRBV12-4 and TRBJ1-5; no clear D gene. The CDR3 has 13 residues. V lost 4 bases and J lost 6, with 10 bases in between. Here the CDR3 DNA reads TGTGCCAGCAGTTCAGCCGCCAGTCAGCCCCAGCATTTT. Its translation is CASSSAASQPQHF.

The chain links TRBV21-1 to TRBJ1-2; the D segment call TRBD1 is taken from the table without a DNA check. TRBV21-1 is termed a pseudogene. The CDR3 spans 16 residues. CDR3 protein: CASSSGKTGGFCGYTF. CDR3 DNA: TGTGCCAGCAGCTCGGGAAAGACAGGGGGTTTCTGTGGCTACACCTTC.

V gene TRBV27 combines with J gene TRBJ2-3; 8 nucleotides agree with TRBD1. With V trimmed by 4 bases and J by 2 bases, 5 bases remained unmatched. Germline assignment: CDR1 MNHEY and CDR2 SMNVEV (reference sequence). This CDR3 has 15 residues. This CDR3 reads CASSSRGRDTDTQYF. The CDR3 nucleotides are TGTGCCAGCAGTTCCAGGGGGCGCGACACAGATACGCAGTATTTT.

The genes are TRBV20-1 and TRBJ2-5, with D perhaps matching TRBD2 (5 bases). The CDR3 is made up of 16 amino acids. V lost 3 bases and J lost 5, with 22 bases in between. Germline loops: CDR1 DFQATT, CDR2 SNEGSKA (reference sequence). The CDR3 region has the DNA TGCAGTGCTAGTTCTCAACCGACCTTAGCGAGGGAGACCCAGTACTTC. Its translation is CSASSQPTLARETQYF.

The rearrangement links TRBV13 to TRBJ2-3; TRBD2 matches 8 bases. J gave up 4 bases and V 3 bases, and 12 bases lay outside the gene matches. The CDR3 runs to 17 residues. CDR1 is PRHDT and CDR2 is FYEKMQ in the germline V gene (reference sequence). The CDR3 is CASSFEERGSGADTQYF. Here the CDR3 DNA reads TGTGCCAGCAGCTTCGAGGAGCGGGGGAGTGGGGCAGATACGCAGTATTTT.

The genes are TRBV21-1 and TRBJ1-3; the table gives TRBD1 as D, unverified against the DNA. TRBV21-1 is a pseudogene segment. The CDR3 consists of 16 residues. The CDR3, as DNA: TGTGCCAGCAGCAAATACACAGGGGGCTCTGGAAACACCATATATTTT. The encoded protein is CASSKYTGGSGNTIYF.

This clone appeared a few times. This chain links TRBV30 with TRBJ2-7; TRBD1 is a possible D gene (7 bases). The V gene lost 4 bases and the J gene lost 2 bases, with 12 bases spanning the gap. Germline CDR1 reads GTSNPN; CDR2 reads SVGIG (reference sequence). The CDR3 spans 13 residues. CDR3 in DNA: TGTGCCTGGATAGGGGGGACAGCCTACGAGCAGTACTTC. Protein sequence: CAWIGGTAYEQYF.